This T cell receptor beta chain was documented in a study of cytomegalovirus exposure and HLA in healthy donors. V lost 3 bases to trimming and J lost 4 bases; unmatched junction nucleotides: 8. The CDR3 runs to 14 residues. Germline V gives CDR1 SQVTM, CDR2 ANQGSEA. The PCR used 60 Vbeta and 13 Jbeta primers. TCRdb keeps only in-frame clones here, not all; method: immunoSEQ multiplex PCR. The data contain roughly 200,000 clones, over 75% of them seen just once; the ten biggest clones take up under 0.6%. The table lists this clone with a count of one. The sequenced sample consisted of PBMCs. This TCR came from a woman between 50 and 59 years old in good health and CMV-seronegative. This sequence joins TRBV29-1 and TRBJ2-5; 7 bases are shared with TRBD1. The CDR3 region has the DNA TGCAGCGTTGAGAAGACAGGGCGGGTAGAGACCCAGTACTTC. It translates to CSVEKTGRVETQYF.